The rows below give T cell receptor beta chains drawn from one sample of a study of response to subunit inactivated influenza vaccine. TCRdb passed the RT-PCR reads through MiXCR, listing each CDR3 protein once. The sample includes about 700,000 distinct CDR3 sequences, less than 20% of them seen just once. This material consisted of PBMCs from blood, taken 12 days after vaccination. The receptors were sampled from a man in his fifties who received an inactivated influenza vaccine. CDR3s include the opening cysteine and the closing phenylalanine or tryptophan. D genes are given only for firm matches. The listing skips clone size in some rows; elsewhere it reads once, few, many or a size class.

V gene	J gene	clone size	D gene	CDR3 DNA	CDR3 protein
TRBV7-2	TRBJ2-4	NA	TRBD1	TGTGCCAGCAGCTCCTCAGGGGGCTTGGCCAAAAACATTCAGTACTTC	CASSSSGGLAKNIQYF
TRBV2	TRBJ2-5	many	TRBD2	TGTGCCACTAGCGGGGGGGCCGGGACCCAGTACTTC	CATSGGAGTQYF
TRBV5-1	TRBJ1-6	few	NA	TGCGCCAGCAGCCCTTGGGGGACGGATAATTCACCCCTCCACTTT	CASSPWGTDNSPLHF
TRBV11-2	TRBJ2-3	NA	TRBD2	TGTGCCAGCAGCTGGCCAACAGCGGGAGGAGCAGATACGCAGTATTTT	CASSWPTAGGADTQYF
TRBV2	TRBJ1-4	NA	NA	TGTGCCAGCAGTGTAACGGGGAGATTAAATGAAAAACTGTTTTTT	CASSVTGRLNEKLFF
TRBV28	TRBJ2-2	NA	NA	TGTGCCAGCAGTCGTAGGGAGTGGGAAGACACCGGGGAGCTGTTTTTT	CASSRREWEDTGELFF
TRBV11-2	TRBJ2-6	few	NA	TGTGCCAGCAGCTTATGGCCCCCCGATTCGGGTTCCGCCTCTGGGGCCAACGTCCTGACTTTC	CASSLWPPDSGSASGANVLTF
TRBV7-7	TRBJ2-5	many	NA	TGTGCCAGCAGCTTAGGGAGCGGCCCCCAAGAGACCCAGTACTTC	CASSLGSGPQETQYF
TRBV12-3/TRBV12-4	TRBJ1-2	few	NA	TGTGCCAGCAGTTTAGCGATAAGACAGGATCCAGACACCTTC	CASSLAIRQDPDTF
TRBV4-1	TRBJ2-2	NA	TRBD2	TGCGCCAGCAGCCAGGCCGGCGGTAGCGGGGCCGGGGAGCTGTCTTTT	CASSQAGGSGAGELSF
TRBV6-1	TRBJ1-4	few	TRBD1	TGTGCCAGCAGCTCCAGGGGGCGAGCAACTAATGAAAAACTGTTTTTT	CASSSRGRATNEKLFF
TRBV6-1	TRBJ2-5	NA	TRBD2	TGTGCCAGCACCGCCGGAAGGACTAGCGGGGGGATTGAAGAGACCCAGTACTTC	CASTAGRTSGGIEETQYF
TRBV5-1	TRBJ1-2	NA	NA	TGCGCCAGCAGCGCACCCGGGAACTTACTCGATGGCTACACCTTC	CASSAPGNLLDGYTF
TRBV28	TRBJ1-2	NA	NA	TGTGCCAGCAGCCCGACAGGCCCTTATGGCTACACCTTC	CASSPTGPYGYTF
TRBV13	TRBJ2-1	few	TRBD2	TGTGCCAGCACTGCGGGAGGTAACTACAATGAGCAGTTCTTC	CASTAGGNYNEQFF
TRBV29-1	TRBJ2-7	many	TRBD1	TGCAGCGTTGAAGAGAAGGGACAGGGTTCCTACGAGCAGTACTTC	CSVEEKGQGSYEQYF
TRBV7-2	TRBJ2-5	NA	TRBD1	TGTGCCAGCAGCCTCGGACAGGGACGGTCGAAGACCCAGTACTTC	CASSLGQGRSKTQYF
TRBV5-6	TRBJ2-1	NA	TRBD1	TGTGCCAGCAGCTTAAAAGGACAGGGAGTTTACAATGAGCAGTTCTTC	CASSLKGQGVYNEQFF
TRBV20-1	TRBJ2-1	NA	NA	TGCAGTGCTAGCGGGAATCGTTACAATGAGCAGTTCTTC	CSASGNRYNEQFF
TRBV7-9	TRBJ1-6	many	NA	TGTGCCAGCAGCTTAGGAAATTCACCCCTCCACTTT	CASSLGNSPLHF
TRBV14	TRBJ2-3	few	TRBD2	TGTGCCAGCAGCCAAGAATATTCAGGGTTAGCGGGAGTACCAGATACGCAGTATTTT	CASSQEYSGLAGVPDTQYF
TRBV4-3	TRBJ2-1	NA	TRBD2	TGCGCCAGCAGCCCACAGGCTAGCGGGAGAGGGTACAATGAGCAGTTCTTC	CASSPQASGRGYNEQFF
TRBV4-2	TRBJ1-1	NA	NA	TGTGCCAGCAGCCAAGATTGGGGTTGGGCCACTGAAGCTTTCTTT	CASSQDWGWATEAFF
TRBV2	TRBJ2-1	few	NA	TGTGCCAGCAGCGCAGACAGCTTCAATGAGCAGTTCTTC	CASSADSFNEQFF
TRBV6-2/TRBV6-3	TRBJ2-4	NA	NA	TGTGCCAGCAGTTACACTAGACAGAACATTCAGTACTTC	CASSYTRQNIQYF
TRBV10-3	TRBJ1-1	few	NA	TGTGCCATCAGTGTTCGAATCGGGGACACTGAAGCTTTCTTT	CAISVRIGDTEAFF
TRBV12-3/TRBV12-4	TRBJ2-7	few	TRBD1	TGTGCCAGCAGGAAATCCGGGACAGCTCACTACGAGCAGTACTTC	CASRKSGTAHYEQYF
TRBV7-2	TRBJ2-1	NA	NA	TGTGCCAGCAGCTTAGTTGCTGAGCAGTTCTTC	CASSLVAEQFF
TRBV7-8	TRBJ1-6	NA	NA	TGTGCCAGCAGCCCTAGACGGACCAATAATTCACCCCTCCACTTT	CASSPRRTNNSPLHF
TRBV5-1	TRBJ2-1	NA	TRBD2	TGCGCCAGCAGCTTGGGGGGACTAGCAGACATCTCCTACAATGAGCAGTTCTTC	CASSLGGLADISYNEQFF
TRBV12-3/TRBV12-4	TRBJ2-3	NA	TRBD2	TGTGCCAGCAGCCCCCCGGGAGGGGGATGGGATACGCAGTATTTT	CASSPPGGGWDTQYF
TRBV14	TRBJ2-2	NA	NA	TGTGCCAGCAGCCAAGTCATGGCCGGGGAGCTGTTTTTT	CASSQVMAGELFF
TRBV4-2	TRBJ2-3	many	NA	TGTGCCAGCAGCCAAGAGGGAGATACGCAGTATTTT	CASSQEGDTQYF
TRBV5-1	TRBJ2-3	NA	TRBD2	TGCGCCAGCACCGGTGGTAGCGGGGCCCTCTGGGCCACAGATACGCAGTATTTT	CASTGGSGALWATDTQYF
TRBV20-1	TRBJ1-6	NA	NA	TGCAGTGCTAGAGGGGGGGGCTGGAATTCACCCCTCCACTTT	CSARGGGWNSPLHF
TRBV20-1	TRBJ2-7	few	TRBD2	TGCAGTGCTAGAGGGAATAGCGGGAGCTCCGAGCAGTACTTC	CSARGNSGSSEQYF
TRBV27	TRBJ2-2	NA	TRBD2	TGTGCCAGCAGTTTTCTGGGCGGGGGGGCAAGGGAGCTGTTTTTT	CASSFLGGGARELFF
TRBV5-5	TRBJ1-2	few	NA	TGTGCCAGCAGCGCGTATCAGGGCCTAAGCTATGGCTACACCTTC	CASSAYQGLSYGYTF
TRBV20-1	TRBJ2-7	NA	NA	TGCAGTGCTGATAGGGGACAACGGTACGAGCAGTACTTC	CSADRGQRYEQYF
TRBV7-9	TRBJ2-1	many	NA	TGTGCCAGCAGCTTATTGGTAAGGGACCACGAGCAGTTCTTC	CASSLLVRDHEQFF